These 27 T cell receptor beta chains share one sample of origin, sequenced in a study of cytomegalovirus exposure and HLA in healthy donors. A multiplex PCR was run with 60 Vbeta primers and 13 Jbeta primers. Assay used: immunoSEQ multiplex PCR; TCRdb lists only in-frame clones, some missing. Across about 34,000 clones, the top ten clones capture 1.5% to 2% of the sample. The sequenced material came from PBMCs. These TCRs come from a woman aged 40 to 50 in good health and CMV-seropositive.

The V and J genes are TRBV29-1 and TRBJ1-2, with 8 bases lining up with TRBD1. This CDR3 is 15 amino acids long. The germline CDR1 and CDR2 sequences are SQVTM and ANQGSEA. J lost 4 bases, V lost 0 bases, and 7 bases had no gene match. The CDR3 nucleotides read TGCAGCGTTGAAGATGAGGACAGGGTCCTCTATGGCTACACCTTC. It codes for CSVEDEDRVLYGYTF.

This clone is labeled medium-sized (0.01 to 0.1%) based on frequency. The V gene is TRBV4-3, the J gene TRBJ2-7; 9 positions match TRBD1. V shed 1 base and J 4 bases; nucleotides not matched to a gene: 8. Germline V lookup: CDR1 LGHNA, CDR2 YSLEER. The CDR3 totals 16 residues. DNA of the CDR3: TGCGCCAGCAGCCAAGCTGGCGGGACAGGGCGATACGAGCAGTACTTC. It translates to CASSQAGGTGRYEQYF.

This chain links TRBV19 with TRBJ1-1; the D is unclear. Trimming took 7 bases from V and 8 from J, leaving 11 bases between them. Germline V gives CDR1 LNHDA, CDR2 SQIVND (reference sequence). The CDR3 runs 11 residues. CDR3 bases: TGTGCCAGTACCCAGCGTACAGAAGCTTTCTTT. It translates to CASTQRTEAFF.

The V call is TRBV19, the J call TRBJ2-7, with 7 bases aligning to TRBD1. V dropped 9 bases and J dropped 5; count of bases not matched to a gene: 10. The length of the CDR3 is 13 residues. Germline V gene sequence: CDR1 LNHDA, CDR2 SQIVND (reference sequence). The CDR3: CASSALQGNEQYF. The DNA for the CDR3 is TGTGCCAGCTCAGCCTTACAGGGGAACGAGCAGTACTTC.

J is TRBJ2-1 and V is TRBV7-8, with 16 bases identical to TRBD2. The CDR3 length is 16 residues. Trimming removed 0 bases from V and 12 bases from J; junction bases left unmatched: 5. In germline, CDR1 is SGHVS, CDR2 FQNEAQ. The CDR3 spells CASSLAGTSGGARQFF. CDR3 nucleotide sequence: TGTGCCAGCAGCTTAGCCGGGACTAGCGGGGGGGCCCGGCAGTTCTTC.

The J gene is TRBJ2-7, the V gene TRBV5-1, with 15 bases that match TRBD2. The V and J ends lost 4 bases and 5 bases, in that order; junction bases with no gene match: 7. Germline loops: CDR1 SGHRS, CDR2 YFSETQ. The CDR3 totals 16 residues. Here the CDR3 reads CASSPRTSGGAHEQYF. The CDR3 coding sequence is TGCGCCAGCAGCCCCAGGACTAGCGGGGGGGCCCACGAGCAGTACTTC.

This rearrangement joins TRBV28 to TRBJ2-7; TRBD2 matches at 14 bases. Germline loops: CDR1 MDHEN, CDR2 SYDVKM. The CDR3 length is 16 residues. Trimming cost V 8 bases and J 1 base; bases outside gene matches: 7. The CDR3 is CASAGTSGGPSYEQYF. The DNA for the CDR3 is TGTGCCAGCGCCGGGACTAGCGGGGGCCCATCCTACGAGCAGTACTTC.

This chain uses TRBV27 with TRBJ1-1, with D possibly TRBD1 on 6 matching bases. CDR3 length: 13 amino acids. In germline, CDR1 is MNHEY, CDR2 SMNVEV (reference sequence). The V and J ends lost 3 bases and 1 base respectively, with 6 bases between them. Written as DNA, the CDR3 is TGTGCCAGCAGTTTCAGGGGGAACACTGAAGCTTTCTTT. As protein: CASSFRGNTEAFF.

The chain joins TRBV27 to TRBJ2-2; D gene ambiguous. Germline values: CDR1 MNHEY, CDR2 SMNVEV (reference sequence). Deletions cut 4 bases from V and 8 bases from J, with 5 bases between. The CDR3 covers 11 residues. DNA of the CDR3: TGTGCCAGCAGTTCACTAGGGGAGCTGTTTTTT. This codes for CASSSLGELFF.

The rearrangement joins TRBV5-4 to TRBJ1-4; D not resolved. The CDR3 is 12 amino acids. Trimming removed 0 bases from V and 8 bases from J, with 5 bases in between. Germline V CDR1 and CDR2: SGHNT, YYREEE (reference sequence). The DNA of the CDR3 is TGTGCCAGCAGCTTGGGAGGCGAAAAACTGTTTTTT. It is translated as CASSLGGEKLFF.

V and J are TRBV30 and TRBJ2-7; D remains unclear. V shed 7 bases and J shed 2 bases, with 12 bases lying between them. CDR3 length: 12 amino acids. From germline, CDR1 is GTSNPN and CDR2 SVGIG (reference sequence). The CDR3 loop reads CALESGTYEQYF. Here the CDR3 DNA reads TGTGCCTTAGAGTCCGGTACCTACGAGCAGTACTTC.

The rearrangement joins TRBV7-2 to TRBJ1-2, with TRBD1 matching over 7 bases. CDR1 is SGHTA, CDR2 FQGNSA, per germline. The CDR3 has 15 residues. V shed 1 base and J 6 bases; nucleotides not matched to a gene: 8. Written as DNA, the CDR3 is TGTGCCAGCAGCTTAGAGTCGACAGGGAGACATGGCTACACCTTC. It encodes CASSLESTGRHGYTF.

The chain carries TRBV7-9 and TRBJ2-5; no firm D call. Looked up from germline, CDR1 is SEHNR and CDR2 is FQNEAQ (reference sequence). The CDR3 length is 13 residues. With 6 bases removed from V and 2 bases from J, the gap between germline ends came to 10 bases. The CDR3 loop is CASSQESQETQYF. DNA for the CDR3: TGTGCCAGCAGTCAAGAGTCTCAAGAGACCCAGTACTTC.

The DNA of the CDR3 is TGTGCCAGTAGTACCGGTACAGATACGCAGTATTTT. It codes for CASSTGTDTQYF. This sequence joins TRBV19 and TRBJ2-3; D not resolved. Trimming took 4 bases from V and 3 from J, leaving 5 bases between them. The CDR3 sequence is 12 residues long. The germline CDR1 and CDR2 sequences are LNHDA and SQIVND (reference sequence).

The CDR3 DNA reads as TGTGCCAGCGCCCCAGGACTCAGACTAAGCGATGAGCAGTTCTTC. Residues: CASAPGLRLSDEQFF. This rearrangement joins TRBV7-9 to TRBJ2-1; D possibly corresponds to TRBD2 (5 bases). CDR1 and CDR2 (germline): SEHNR, FQNEAQ (reference sequence). The CDR3 runs 15 residues. The V gene lost 8 bases and the J gene lost 8 bases, with 22 bases spanning the gap.

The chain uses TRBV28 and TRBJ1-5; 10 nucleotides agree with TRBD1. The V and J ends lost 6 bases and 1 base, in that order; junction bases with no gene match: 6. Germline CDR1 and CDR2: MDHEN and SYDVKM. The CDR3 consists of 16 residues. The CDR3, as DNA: TGTGCCAGCAGACGGGGGACAGGGGAGAGCAATCAGCCCCAGCATTTT. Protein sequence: CASRRGTGESNQPQHF.

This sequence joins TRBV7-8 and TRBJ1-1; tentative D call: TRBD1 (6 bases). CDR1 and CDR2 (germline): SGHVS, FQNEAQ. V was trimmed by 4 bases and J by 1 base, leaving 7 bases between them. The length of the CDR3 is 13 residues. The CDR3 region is CASSSDRNTEAFF. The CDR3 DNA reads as TGTGCCAGCAGCTCGGACAGGAACACTGAAGCTTTCTTT.

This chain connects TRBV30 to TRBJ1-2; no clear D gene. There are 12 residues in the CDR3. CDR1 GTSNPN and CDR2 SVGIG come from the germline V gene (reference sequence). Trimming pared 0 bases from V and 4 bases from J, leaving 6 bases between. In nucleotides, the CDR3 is TGTGCCTGGAGTGTATCTCTCTATGGCTACACCTTC. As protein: CAWSVSLYGYTF.

CDR3 DNA sequence: TGTGCCAGCAGTGAATTATACGAGCAGTACTTC. The encoded protein is CASSELYEQYF. The gene calls are TRBV6-1 and TRBJ2-7; D is ambiguous. V was trimmed by 2 bases and J by 4 bases, leaving 3 bases between them. The CDR3 loop spans 11 amino acids. The germline gives CDR1 MNHNS, CDR2 SASEGT.

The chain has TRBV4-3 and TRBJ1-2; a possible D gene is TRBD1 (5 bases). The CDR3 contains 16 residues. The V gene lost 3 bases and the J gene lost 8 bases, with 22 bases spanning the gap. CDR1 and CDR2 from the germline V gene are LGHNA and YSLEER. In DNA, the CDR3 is TGCGCCAGCAGCCAGTTCACGACGGGGGGGGATAGGGGCTACACCTTC. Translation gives CASSQFTTGGDRGYTF.

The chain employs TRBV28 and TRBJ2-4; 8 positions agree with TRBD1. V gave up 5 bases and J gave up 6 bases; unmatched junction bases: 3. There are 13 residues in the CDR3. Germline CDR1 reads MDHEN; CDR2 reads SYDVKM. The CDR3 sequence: CASSPGQGNIQYF. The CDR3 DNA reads TGTGCCAGCAGTCCCGGACAGGGAAACATTCAGTACTTC.

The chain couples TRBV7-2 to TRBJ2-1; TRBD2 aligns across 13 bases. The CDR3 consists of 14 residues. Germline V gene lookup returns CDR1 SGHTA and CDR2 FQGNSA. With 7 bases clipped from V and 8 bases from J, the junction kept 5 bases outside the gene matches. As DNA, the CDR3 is TGTGCCAGCAAAGCGGGACTAGCGGGGTATGAGCAGTTCTTC. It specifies CASKAGLAGYEQFF.

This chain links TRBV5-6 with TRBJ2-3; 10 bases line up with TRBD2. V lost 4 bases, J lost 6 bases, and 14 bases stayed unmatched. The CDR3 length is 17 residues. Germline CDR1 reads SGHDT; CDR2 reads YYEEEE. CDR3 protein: CASSQTGTSASRDTQYF. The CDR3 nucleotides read TGTGCCAGCAGCCAGACCGGGACTAGCGCCTCCAGGGATACGCAGTATTTT.

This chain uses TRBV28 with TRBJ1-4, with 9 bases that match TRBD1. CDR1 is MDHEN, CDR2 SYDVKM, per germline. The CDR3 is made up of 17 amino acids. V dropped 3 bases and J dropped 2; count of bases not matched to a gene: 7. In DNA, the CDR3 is TGTGCCAGCAGTTTTTGGGACAGGGAAGATACTAATGAAAAACTGTTTTTT. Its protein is CASSFWDREDTNEKLFF.

The CDR3 coding sequence is TGTGCCAGCAGCACGTGGACAGGACCCCAAGAGACCCAGTACTTC. Amino acids: CASSTWTGPQETQYF. The chain is built from TRBV7-9 and TRBJ2-5, with 7 nucleotides matching TRBD1. Germline-derived CDR1 and CDR2 are SEHNR and FQNEAQ (reference sequence). With V trimmed by 5 bases and J by 1 base, 7 bases remained unmatched. This CDR3 comprises 15 residues. The variable domain in full, with the rest retrieved from reference TRBV7-9 and TRBJ2-5, is DTGVSQNPRHKITKRGQNVTFRCDPISEHNRLYWYRQTLGQGPEFLTYFQNEAQLEKSRLLSDRFSAERPKGSFSTLEIQRTEQGDSAMYLCASSTWTGPQETQYFGPGTRLLVL.

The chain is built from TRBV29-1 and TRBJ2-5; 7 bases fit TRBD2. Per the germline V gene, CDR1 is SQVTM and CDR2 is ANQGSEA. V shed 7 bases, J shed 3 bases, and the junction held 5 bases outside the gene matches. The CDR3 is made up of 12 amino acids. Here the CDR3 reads CSGGGTKETQYF. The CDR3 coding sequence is TGCAGCGGGGGGGGGACCAAAGAGACCCAGTACTTC.

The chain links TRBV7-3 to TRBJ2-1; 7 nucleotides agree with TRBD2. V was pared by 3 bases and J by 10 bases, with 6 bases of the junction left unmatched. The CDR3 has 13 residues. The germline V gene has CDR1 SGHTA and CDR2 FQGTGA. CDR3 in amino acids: CASSFERGLEQFF. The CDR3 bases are TGTGCCAGCAGCTTTGAGCGGGGCCTCGAGCAGTTCTTC.